What follows is one T cell receptor (beta chain) and its context. Its antigen is as yet unknown. The protocol was immunoSEQ multiplex PCR, while the TCRdb copy is restricted to in-frame clones and leaves out a portion. In the table there are around 63,000 clones, 90% to 96% of which are singletons. Germline lookup yields CDR1 MGHRA and CDR2 YSYEKL. The ends were cut back, 5 bases at V and 4 bases at J, with 12 bases in the middle. The CDR3 consists of 15 residues. This sample was included in a study of cytomegalovirus exposure and HLA in healthy donors. Study-level points and caveats: Rarity characterized most TCR sequences, yet some public TCRs appeared in many donors. Subsequent analysis revealed that first-cohort TCR clusters tended to co-occur in the roughly 120 validation repertoires. CMV antigen specificity of three CMV-associated chains was confirmed in vitro. According to the study, around 180 TCR beta chains were cytomegalovirus-associated.

The TCR comes from a woman younger than 35 in good health and CMV-seronegative. The V gene is TRBV4-1, the J gene TRBJ2-6, with D possibly TRBD1 on 6 matching bases. Material for sequencing was PBMCs. As DNA, the CDR3 is TGCGCCAGCAGCGGCAGGGGCTTGGGGGCCAACGTCCTGACTTTC. Translating it yields CASSGRGLGANVLTF.